This entry is about one T cell receptor beta chain. Its antigen is undetermined. This sample is drawn from a study of response to subunit inactivated influenza vaccine. Overall study findings and caveats: It was the authors' suggestion that each seasonal influenza vaccination recruits few new T cells.

TCRdb passed the RT-PCR reads through MiXCR, listing each CDR3 protein once. The profile shows hundreds of thousands of distinct CDR3 sequences, over 11% of them singletons. The CDR3 totals 13 residues. V lost 6 bases to trimming and J lost 1 base, with 10 bases between them. Germline CDR1 and CDR2: SNHLY and FYNNEI. This sample comprised PBMCs from blood, obtained about 14 days before vaccination. The chain couples TRBV2 to TRBJ2-7; TRBD2 is a possible D gene (6 bases). This sequence originates from a middle-aged man who received an inactivated influenza vaccine. The CDR3 coding sequence is TGTGCCAGCAGCCCTAGCGAGTCCTACGAGCAGTACTTC. Translation: CASSPSESYEQYF.